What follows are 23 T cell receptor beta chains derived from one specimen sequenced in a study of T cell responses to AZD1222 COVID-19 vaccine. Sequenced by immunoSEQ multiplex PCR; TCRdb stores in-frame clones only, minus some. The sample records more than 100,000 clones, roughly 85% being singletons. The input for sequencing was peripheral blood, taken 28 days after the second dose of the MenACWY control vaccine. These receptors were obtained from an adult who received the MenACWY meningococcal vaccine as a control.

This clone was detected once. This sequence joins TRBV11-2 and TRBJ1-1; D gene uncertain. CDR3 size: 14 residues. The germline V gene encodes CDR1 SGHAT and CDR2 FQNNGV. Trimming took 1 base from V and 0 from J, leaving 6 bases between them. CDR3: CASSLAKVNTEAFF. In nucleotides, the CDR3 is TGTGCCAGCAGCTTAGCCAAGGTGAACACTGAAGCTTTCTTT.

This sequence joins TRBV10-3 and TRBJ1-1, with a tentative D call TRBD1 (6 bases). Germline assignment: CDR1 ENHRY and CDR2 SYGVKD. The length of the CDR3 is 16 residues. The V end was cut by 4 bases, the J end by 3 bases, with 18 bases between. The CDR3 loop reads CAISGDSGAAHTEAFF. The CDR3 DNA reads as TGTGCCATCAGTGGGGATTCAGGGGCGGCGCACACTGAAGCTTTCTTT.

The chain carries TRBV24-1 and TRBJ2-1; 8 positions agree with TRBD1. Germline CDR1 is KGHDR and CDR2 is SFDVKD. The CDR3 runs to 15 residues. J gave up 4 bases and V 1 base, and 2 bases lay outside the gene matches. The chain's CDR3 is CATSDFQGAYNEQFF. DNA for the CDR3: TGTGCCACCAGTGATTTTCAGGGGGCTTACAATGAGCAGTTCTTC.

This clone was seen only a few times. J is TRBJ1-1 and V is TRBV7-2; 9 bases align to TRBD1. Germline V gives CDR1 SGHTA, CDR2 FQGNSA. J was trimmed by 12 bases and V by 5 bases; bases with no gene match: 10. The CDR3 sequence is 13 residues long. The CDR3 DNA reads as TGTGCCAGCAGCCTACAGGGGGCCCCCGGGTCTTTCTTT. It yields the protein CASSLQGAPGSFF.

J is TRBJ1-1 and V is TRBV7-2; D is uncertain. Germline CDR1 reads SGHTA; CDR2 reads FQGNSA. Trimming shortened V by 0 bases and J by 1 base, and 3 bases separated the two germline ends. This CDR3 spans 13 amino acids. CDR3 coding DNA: TGTGCCAGCAGCTTAGCGCCGAACACTGAAGCTTTCTTT. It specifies CASSLAPNTEAFF.

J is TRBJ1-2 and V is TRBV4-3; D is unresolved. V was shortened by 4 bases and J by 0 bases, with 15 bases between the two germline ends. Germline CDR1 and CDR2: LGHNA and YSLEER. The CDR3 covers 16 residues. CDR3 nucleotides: TGCGCCAGCAGCCTCATGATAGGGTCAACTAACTATGGCTACACCTTC. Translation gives CASSLMIGSTNYGYTF.

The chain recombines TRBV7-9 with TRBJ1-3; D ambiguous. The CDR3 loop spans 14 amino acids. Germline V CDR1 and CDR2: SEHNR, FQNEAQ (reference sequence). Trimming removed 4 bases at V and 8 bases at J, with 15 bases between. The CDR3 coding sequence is TGTGCCAGCAGCTCCGCGGGCGGAGCGGACACCATATATTTT. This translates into CASSSAGGADTIYF.

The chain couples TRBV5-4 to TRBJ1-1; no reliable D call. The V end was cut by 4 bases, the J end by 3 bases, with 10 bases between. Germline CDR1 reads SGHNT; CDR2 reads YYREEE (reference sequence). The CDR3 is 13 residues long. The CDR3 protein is CASSAIRDTEAFF. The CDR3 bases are TGTGCCAGCAGCGCGATTCGAGACACTGAAGCTTTCTTT.

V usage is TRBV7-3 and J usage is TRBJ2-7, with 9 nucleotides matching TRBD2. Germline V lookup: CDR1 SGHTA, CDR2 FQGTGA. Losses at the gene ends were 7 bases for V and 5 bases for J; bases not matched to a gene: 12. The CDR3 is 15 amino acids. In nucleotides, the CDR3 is TGTGCCAGCACCCTAACAGCGGGAGGTCGCCACGAGCAGTACTTC. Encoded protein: CASTLTAGGRHEQYF.

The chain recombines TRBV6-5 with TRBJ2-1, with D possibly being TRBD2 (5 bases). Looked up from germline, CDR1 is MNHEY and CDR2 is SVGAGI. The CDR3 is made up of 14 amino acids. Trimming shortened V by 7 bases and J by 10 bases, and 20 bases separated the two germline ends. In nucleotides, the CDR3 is TGTGCCAGCACCGGGGTTAGTAGCAACCGGGAGCAGTTCTTC. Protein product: CASTGVSSNREQFF.

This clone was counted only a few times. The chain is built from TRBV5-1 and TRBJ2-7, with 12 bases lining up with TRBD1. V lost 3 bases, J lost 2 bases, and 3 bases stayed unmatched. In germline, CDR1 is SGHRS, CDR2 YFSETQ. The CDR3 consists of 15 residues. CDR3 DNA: TGCGCCAGCAGCTGGGGGACAGGGGGCCCCTACGAGCAGTACTTC. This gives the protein CASSWGTGGPYEQYF.

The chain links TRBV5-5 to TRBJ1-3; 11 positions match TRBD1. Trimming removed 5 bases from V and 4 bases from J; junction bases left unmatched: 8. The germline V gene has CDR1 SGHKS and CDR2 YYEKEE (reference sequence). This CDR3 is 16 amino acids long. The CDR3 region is CASRTGQGAQGNTIYF. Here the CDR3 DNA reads TGTGCCAGCAGGACCGGACAGGGGGCGCAAGGAAACACCATATATTTT.

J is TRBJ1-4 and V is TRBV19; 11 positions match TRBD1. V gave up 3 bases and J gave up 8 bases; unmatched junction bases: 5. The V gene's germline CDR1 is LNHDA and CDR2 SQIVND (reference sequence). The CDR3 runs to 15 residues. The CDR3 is CASSILGTGGEKLFF. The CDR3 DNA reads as TGTGCCAGTAGTATCCTAGGGACAGGGGGAGAAAAACTGTTTTTT.

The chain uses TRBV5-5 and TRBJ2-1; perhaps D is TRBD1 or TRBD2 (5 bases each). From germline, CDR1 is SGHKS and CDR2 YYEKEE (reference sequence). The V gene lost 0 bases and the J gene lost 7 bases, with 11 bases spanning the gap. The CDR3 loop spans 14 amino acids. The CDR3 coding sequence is TGTGCCAGCAGCTTGGACGGGGCTCGGAATGAGCAGTTCTTC. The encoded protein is CASSLDGARNEQFF.

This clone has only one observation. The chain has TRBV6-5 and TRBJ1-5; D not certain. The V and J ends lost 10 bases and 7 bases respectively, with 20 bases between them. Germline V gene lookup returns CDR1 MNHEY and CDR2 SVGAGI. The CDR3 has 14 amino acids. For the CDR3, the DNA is TGTGCCATCGCCAGAGACGGTCCGGGGCAGCCCCAGCATTTT. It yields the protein CAIARDGPGQPQHF.

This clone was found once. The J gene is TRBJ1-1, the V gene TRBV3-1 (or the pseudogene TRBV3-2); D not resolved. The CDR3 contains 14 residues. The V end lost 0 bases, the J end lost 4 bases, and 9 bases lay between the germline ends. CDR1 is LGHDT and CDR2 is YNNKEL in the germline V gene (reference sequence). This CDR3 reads CASSQEGWSTEAFF. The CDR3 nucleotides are TGTGCCAGCAGCCAAGAAGGTTGGTCCACTGAAGCTTTCTTT.

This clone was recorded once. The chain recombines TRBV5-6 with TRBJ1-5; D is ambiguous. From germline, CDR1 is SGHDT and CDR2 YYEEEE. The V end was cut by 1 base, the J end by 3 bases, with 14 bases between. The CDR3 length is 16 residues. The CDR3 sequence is CASSLWVPQYNQPQHF. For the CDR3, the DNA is TGTGCCAGCAGCTTGTGGGTCCCCCAATACAATCAGCCCCAGCATTTT.

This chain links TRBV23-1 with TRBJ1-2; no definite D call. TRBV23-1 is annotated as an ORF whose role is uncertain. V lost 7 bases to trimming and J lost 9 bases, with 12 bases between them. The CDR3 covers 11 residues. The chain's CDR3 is CASIGFWCYTF. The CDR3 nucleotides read TGCGCCAGCATAGGCTTCTGGTGCTACACCTTC.

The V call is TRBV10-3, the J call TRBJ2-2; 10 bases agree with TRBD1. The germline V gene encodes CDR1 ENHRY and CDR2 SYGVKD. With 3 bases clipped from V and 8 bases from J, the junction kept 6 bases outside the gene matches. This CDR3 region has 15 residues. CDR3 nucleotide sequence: TGTGCCATCAGTGACCGACAGGGGGCTTTGGGGGAGCTGTTTTTT. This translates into CAISDRQGALGELFF.

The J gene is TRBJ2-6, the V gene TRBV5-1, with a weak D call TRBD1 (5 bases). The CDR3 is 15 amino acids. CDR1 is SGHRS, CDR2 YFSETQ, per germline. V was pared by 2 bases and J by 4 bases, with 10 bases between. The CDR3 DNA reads TGCGCCAGCAGCTTAGGGGCAACAGGGGCCAACGTCCTGACTTTC. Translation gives CASSLGATGANVLTF.

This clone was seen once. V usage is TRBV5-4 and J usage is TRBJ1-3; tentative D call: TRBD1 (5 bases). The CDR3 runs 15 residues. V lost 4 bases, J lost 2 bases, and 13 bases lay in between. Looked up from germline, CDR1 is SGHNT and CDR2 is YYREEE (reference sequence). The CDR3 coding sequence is TGTGCCAGCAGCCCACCTGGGGGAACTGGAAACACCATATATTTT. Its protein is CASSPPGGTGNTIYF.

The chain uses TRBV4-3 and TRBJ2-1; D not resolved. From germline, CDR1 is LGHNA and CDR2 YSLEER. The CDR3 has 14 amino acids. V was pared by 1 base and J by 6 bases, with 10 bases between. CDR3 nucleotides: TGCGCCAGCAGCCAAGCATTGAGAGGCAATGAGCAGTTCTTC. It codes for CASSQALRGNEQFF.

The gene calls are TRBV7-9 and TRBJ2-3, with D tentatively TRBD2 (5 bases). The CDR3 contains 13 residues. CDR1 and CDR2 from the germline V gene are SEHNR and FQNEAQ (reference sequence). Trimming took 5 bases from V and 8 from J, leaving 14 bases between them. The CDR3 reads CASSPRGAGTQYF. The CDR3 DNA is TGTGCCAGCAGCCCCCGGGGAGCAGGTACGCAGTATTTT.